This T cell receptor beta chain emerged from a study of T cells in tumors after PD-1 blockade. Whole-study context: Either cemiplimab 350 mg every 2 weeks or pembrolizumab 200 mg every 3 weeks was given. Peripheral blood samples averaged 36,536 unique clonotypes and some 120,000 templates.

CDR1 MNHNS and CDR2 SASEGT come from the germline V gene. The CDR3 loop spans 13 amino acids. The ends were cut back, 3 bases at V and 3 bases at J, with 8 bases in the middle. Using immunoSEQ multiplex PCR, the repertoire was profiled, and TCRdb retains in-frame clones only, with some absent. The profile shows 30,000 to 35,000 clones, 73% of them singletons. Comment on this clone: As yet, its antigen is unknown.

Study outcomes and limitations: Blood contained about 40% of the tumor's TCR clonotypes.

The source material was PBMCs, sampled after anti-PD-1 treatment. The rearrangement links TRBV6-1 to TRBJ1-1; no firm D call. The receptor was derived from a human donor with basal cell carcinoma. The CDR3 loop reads CASSDGVHTEAFF. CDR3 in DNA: TGTGCCAGCAGTGACGGGGTTCACACTGAAGCTTTCTTT.